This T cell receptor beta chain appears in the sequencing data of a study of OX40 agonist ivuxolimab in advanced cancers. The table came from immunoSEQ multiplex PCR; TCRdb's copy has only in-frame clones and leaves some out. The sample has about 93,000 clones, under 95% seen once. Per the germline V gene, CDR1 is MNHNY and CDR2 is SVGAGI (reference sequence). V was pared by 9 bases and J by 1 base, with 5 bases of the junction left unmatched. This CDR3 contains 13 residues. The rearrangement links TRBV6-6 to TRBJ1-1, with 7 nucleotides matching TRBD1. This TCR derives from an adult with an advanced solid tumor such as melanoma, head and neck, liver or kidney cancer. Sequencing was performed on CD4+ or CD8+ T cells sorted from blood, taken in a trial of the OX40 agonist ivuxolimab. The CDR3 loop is CASRDSKNTEAFF. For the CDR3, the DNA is TGTGCCAGTCGGGACAGCAAGAACACTGAAGCTTTCTTT.